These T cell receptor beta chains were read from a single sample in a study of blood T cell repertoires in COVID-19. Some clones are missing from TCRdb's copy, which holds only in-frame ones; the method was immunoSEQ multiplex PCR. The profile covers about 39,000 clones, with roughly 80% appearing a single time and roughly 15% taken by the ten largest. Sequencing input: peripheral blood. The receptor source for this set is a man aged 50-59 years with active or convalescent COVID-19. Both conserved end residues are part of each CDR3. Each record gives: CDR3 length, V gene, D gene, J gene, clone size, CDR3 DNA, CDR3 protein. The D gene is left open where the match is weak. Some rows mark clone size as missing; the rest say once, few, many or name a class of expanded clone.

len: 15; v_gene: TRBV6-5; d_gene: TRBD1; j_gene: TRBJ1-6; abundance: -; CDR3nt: TGTGCCAGCAGTTACGGGGGACAGAGCAAGTCACCCCTCCACTTT; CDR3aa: CASSYGGQSKSPLHF
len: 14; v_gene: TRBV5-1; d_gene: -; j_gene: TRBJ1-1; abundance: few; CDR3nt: TGCGCCAGCAGCCTTCTACAGGCGAACACTGAAGCTTTCTTT; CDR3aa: CASSLLQANTEAFF
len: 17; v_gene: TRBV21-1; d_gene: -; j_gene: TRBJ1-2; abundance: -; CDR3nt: TGTGCCAGCAGCAAAAGGCAGGGCGGGGGGACCCAGGGGGGCTACACCTTC; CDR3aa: CASSKRQGGGTQGGYTF
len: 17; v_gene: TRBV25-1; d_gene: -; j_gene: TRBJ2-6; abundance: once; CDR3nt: TGTGCCAGCAGCCGAGGATCAAGCCTCTCTGGGGCCAACGTCCTGACTTTC; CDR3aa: CASSRGSSLSGANVLTF
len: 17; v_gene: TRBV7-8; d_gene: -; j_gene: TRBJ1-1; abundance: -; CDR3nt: TGTGCCAGCAGCTTAGCACATATTTCTGCGGGAGACACTGAAGCTTTCTTT; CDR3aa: CASSLAHISAGDTEAFF
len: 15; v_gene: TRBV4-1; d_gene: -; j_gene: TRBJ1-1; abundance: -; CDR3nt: TGCGCCAGCAGCCAAGCGCCCACCCGAAGCGCTGAAGCTTTCTTT; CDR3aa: CASSQAPTRSAEAFF
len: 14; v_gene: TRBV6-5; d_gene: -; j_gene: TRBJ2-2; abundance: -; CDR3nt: TGTGCCAGCAGTCCGTCCGGCAGGACCGGGGAGCTGTTTTTT; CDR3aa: CASSPSGRTGELFF
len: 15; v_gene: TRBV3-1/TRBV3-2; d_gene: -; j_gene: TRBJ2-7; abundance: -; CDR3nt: TGTGCCAGCAGCCCCTCGGCGGGATTCTCCTACGAGCAGTACTTC; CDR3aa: CASSPSAGFSYEQYF
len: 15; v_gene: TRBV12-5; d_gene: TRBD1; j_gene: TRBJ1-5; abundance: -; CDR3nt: TGTGCTAGTGGTCCGGGACAGGGGGCAAGTCAGCCCCAGCATTTT; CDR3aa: CASGPGQGASQPQHF
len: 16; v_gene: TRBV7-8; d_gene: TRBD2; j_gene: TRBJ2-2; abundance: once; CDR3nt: TGTGCCAGCAGCCCCCGGACTAGCGGGGGGACGGGGGAGCTGTTTTTT; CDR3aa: CASSPRTSGGTGELFF
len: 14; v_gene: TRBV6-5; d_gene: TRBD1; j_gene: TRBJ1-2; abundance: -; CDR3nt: TGTGCCAGCAGTTCTCGACAGGGCGGTGGTGGCTACACCTTC; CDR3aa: CASSSRQGGGGYTF
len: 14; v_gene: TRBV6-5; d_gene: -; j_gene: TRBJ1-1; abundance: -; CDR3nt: TGTGCCAGCAGTTATAACAGGGAGGGGACTGAAGCTTTCTTT; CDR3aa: CASSYNREGTEAFF
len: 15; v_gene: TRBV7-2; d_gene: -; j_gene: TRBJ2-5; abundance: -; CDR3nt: TGTGCCAGCAGCTTACCCGACAGTAAGGAAGAGACCCAGTACTTC; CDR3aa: CASSLPDSKEETQYF
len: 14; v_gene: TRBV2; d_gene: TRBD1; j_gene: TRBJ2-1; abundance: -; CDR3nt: TGTGCCAGCAGGGACCGACAGGGAAGGAATGAGCAGTTCTTC; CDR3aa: CASRDRQGRNEQFF
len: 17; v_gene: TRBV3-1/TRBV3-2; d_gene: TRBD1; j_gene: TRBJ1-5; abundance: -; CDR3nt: TGTGCCAGCAGCCAAGATACTTCTAGGACAGGGTATCAGCCCCAGCATTTT; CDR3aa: CASSQDTSRTGYQPQHF
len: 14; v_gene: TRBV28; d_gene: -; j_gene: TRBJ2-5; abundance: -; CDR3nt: TGTGCCAGCAGTGGGACTTCTAGAAAAGAGACCCAGTACTTC; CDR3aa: CASSGTSRKETQYF